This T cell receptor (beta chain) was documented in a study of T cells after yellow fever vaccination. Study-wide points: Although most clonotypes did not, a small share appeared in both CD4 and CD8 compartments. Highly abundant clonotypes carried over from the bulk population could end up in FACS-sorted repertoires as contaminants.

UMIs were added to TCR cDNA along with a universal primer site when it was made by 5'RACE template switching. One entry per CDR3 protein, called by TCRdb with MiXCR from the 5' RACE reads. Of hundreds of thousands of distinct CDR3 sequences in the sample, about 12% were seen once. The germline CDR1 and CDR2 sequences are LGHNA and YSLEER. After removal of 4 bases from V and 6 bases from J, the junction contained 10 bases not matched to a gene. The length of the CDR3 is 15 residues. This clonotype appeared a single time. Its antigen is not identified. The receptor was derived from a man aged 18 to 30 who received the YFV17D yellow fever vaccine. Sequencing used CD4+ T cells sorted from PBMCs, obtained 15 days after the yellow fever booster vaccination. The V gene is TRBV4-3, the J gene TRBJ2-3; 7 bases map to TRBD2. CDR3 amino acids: CASSPQAEGGDTQYF. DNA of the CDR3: TGCGCCAGCAGCCCCCAAGCGGAGGGAGGGGATACGCAGTATTTT.